A single sample gave rise to the 4 T cell receptor beta chains below, sequenced in a study of shared clonotypes between healthy human individuals (TCRdb year 2020). CD8 naive samples were CD45RO-negative cells positively selected for CCR7, giving a CD45RA+CCR7+ population that excluded TemRA cells. Library preparation was by the immunoSEQ multiplex PCR assay. The source is immuneACCESS, and TCRdb retained only in-frame sequences with V and J called. Part of the clones is not carried over; for the studies checked, unresolved V genes explain less than half of this, and the remainder is unexplained. The sample data list roughly 2.1 million clones, and about 93% of these were observed just once. The top ten clonotypes cover around 1.7% of the sample. The sequencing input was naive CD8+ T cells from PBMCs. The cell subset or site label for this specimen denotes: CD45RA+CCR7+. Receptors were obtained from a man aged 18 to 30 in good health. Some clones in this sample may be carry-over from other donors' samples.

The genes are TRBV4-2 and TRBJ2-5, with a weak D call TRBD2 (5 bases). The V gene's germline CDR1 is LGHNA and CDR2 YNFKEQ. Deletions cut 1 base from V and 2 bases from J, with 14 bases between. This CDR3 comprises 16 residues. CDR3 residues: CASSQALEGIQETQYF. The CDR3 DNA reads as TGTGCCAGCAGCCAAGCATTAGAGGGTATTCAAGAGACCCAGTACTTC.

V usage is TRBV27 and J usage is TRBJ1-1, with D perhaps TRBD1 (5 bases). V lost 2 bases and J lost 5, with 12 bases in between. The V gene's germline CDR1 is MNHEY and CDR2 SMNVEV (reference sequence). The CDR3 extends over 14 amino acids. CDR3 sequence reads: CASSLQERGTEAFF. DNA of the CDR3: TGTGCCAGCAGTTTACAGGAAAGGGGTACTGAAGCTTTCTTT.

This chain links TRBV5-4 with TRBJ2-1, with 8 bases aligning to TRBD2. Germline CDR1 reads SGHNT; CDR2 reads YYREEE (reference sequence). J lost 9 bases, V lost 1 base, and 15 bases had no gene match. CDR3 size: 17 residues. The CDR3 sequence is CASSLSMTLAGRGEQFF. The CDR3 region has the DNA TGTGCCAGCAGCTTGAGCATGACCCTAGCGGGTAGGGGTGAGCAGTTCTTC.

This chain uses TRBV28 with TRBJ1-4; D is unclear. CDR1 and CDR2 (germline): MDHEN, SYDVKM. The V gene lost 3 bases and the J gene lost 6 bases, with 11 bases spanning the gap. CDR3 length: 14 amino acids. The CDR3 DNA reads TGTGCCAGCAGTTTCGTTCCTACTTATGAAAAACTGTTTTTT. Encoded protein: CASSFVPTYEKLFF.